This is a list of T cell receptor beta chains from one sample in a study of blood T cell repertoires in COVID-19. Profiled with immunoSEQ multiplex PCR; TCRdb holds only in-frame clones, not every one. The sample includes about 350,000 clones, 86% of them seen just once. The sequencing sample was made of peripheral blood. Receptors were obtained from a woman aged 60-70 years with COVID-19, enrolled during active disease. Each CDR3 is given without its conserved first and last residue. Each record gives: V gene, J gene, CDR3 length, CDR3 protein.

V: TRBV7-6; J: TRBJ2-3; length: 16; CDR3: ASSPLPTSGGSTDTQY
V: TRBV4-2; J: TRBJ2-7; length: 14; CDR3: ASSPQGPAGTYEQY
V: TRBV30; J: TRBJ1-3; length: 11; CDR3: AWRTVSGNTIY
V: TRBV19; J: TRBJ2-1; length: 17; CDR3: ASSIDRRLAGAALNEQF
V: TRBV10-2; J: TRBJ1-6; length: 11; CDR3: AGAGSYNSPLH
V: TRBV4-2; J: TRBJ2-2; length: 16; CDR3: ASSQPGLAGGKTGELF
V: TRBV7-2; J: TRBJ2-7; length: 12; CDR3: ASSILTGGTEQY
V: TRBV7-3; J: TRBJ2-3; length: 11; CDR3: ASSPTSADTQY
V: TRBV4-1; J: TRBJ1-2; length: 12; CDR3: ASSQGSGSYGYT
V: TRBV6-1; J: TRBJ1-6; length: 12; CDR3: ASSELGGNSPLH
V: TRBV4-1; J: TRBJ2-4; length: 16; CDR3: ASSQGPGRGVAKNIQY
V: TRBV7-3; J: TRBJ2-2; length: 10; CDR3: ASSTYTGELF
V: TRBV27; J: TRBJ2-3; length: 14; CDR3: ASSSLIAILTDTQY
V: TRBV10-1; J: TRBJ2-3; length: 16; CDR3: ASSESTPVSGGPDTQY
V: TRBV19; J: TRBJ1-6; length: 14; CDR3: ASSTAGRWQGSPLH
V: TRBV23-1; J: TRBJ1-2; length: 15; CDR3: ASSQRPVGQGPYGYT
V: TRBV6-2/TRBV6-3; J: TRBJ2-1; length: 16; CDR3: ASSYGGFFGPRGDEQF
V: TRBV3-1/TRBV3-2; J: TRBJ2-7; length: 12; CDR3: ASSHGQGSYEQY
V: TRBV7-8; J: TRBJ1-2; length: 9; CDR3: ASSLGGGHT
V: TRBV7-9; J: TRBJ2-1; length: 12; CDR3: ASSQDREDNEQF
V: TRBV19; J: TRBJ2-7; length: 13; CDR3: ASRNLDRASYEQY